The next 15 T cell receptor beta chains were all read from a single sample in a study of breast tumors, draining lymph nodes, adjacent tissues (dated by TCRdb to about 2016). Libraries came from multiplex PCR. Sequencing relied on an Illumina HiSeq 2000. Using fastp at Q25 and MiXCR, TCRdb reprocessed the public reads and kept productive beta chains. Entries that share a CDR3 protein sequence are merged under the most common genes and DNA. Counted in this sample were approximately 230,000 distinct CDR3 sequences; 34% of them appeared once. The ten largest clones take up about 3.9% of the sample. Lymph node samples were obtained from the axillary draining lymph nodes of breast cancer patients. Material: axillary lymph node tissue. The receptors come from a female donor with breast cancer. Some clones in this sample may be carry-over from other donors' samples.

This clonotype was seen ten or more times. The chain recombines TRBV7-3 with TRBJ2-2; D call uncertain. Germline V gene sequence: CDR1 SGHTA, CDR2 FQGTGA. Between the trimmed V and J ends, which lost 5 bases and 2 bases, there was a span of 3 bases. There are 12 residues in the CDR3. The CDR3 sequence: CASSRNTGELFF. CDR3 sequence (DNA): TGTGCCAGCAGCCGTAACACCGGGGAGCTGTTTTTT.

CDR3 region: CASSLVEGADTQYF. DNA of the CDR3: TGTGCCAGCAGCTTAGTTGAAGGGGCAGATACGCAGTATTTT. The chain couples TRBV7-6 to TRBJ2-3; TRBD1 is a possible D gene (5 bases). Germline V gene lookup returns CDR1 SGHVS and CDR2 FNYEAQ. This CDR3 comprises 14 residues. Deletions cut 1 base from V and 4 bases from J, with 9 bases between.

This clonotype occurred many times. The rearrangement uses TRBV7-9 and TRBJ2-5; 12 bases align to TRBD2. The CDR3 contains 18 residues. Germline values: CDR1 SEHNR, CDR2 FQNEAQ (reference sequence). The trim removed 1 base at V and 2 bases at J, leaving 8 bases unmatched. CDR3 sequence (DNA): TGTGCCAGCAGCTTAGTTCCCGGGACTAGCGGGCCTCAAGAGACCCAGTACTTC. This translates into CASSLVPGTSGPQETQYF.

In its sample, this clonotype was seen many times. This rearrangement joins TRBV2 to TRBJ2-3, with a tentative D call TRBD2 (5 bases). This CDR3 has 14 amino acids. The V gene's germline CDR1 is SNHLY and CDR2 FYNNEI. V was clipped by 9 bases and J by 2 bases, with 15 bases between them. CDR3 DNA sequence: TGTGCCAGAGGGTTGAGGGAACCCACAGATACGCAGTATTTT. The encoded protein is CARGLREPTDTQYF.

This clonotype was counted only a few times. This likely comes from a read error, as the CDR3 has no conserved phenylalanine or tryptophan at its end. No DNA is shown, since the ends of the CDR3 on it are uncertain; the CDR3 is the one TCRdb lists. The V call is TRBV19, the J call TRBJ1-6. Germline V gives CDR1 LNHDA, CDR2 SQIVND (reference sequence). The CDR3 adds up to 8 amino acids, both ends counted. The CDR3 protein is CASRPGTS.

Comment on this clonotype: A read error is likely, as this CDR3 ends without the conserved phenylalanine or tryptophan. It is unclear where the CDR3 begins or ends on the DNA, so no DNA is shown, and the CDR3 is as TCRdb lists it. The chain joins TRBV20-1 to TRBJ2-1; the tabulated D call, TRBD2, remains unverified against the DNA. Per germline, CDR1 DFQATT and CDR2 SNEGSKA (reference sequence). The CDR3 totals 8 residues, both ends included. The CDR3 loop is CSACKRGA.

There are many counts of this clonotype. The CDR3 nucleotides are TGTGCCAGCAGCTTACAAGCTGGGGCCAACGTCCTGACTTTC. Protein sequence: CASSLQAGANVLTF. The chain combines TRBV11-2 with TRBJ2-6; D remains ambiguous. From germline, CDR1 is SGHAT and CDR2 FQNNGV. V gave up 2 bases and J gave up 2 bases, with 4 bases separating them. CDR3 length equals 14 residues.

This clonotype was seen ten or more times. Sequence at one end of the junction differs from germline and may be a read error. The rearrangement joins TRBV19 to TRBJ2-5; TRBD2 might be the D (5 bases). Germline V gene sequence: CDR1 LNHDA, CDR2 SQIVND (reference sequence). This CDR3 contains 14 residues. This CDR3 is CANSTAGDQETQYF. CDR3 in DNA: TGTGCCAATAGTACGGCCGGGGACCAAGAGACCCAGTACTTC.

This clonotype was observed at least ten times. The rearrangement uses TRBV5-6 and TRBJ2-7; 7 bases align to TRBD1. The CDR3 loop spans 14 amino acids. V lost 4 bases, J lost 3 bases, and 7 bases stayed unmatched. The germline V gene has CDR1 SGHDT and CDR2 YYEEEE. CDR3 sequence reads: CASSPGGQFYEQYF. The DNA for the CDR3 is TGTGCCAGCAGCCCAGGGGGTCAGTTCTACGAGCAGTACTTC. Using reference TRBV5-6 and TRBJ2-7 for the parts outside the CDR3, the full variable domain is DAGVTQSPTHLIKTRGQQVTLRCSPKSGHDTVSWYQQALGQGPQFIFQYYEEEERQRGNFPDRFSGHQFPNYSSELNVNALLLGDSALYLCASSPGGQFYEQYFGPGTRLTVT.

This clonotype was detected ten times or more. The CDR3 nucleotides read TGTGCCAGCAGCTCCACAGGGAGGAAGGATGGCTACACCTTC. It is translated as CASSSTGRKDGYTF. The V and J genes are TRBV7-2 and TRBJ1-2, with D tentatively TRBD1 (6 bases). V was pared by 4 bases and J by 6 bases, with 15 bases between. The CDR3 runs 14 residues. Germline CDR1 and CDR2: SGHTA and FQGNSA.

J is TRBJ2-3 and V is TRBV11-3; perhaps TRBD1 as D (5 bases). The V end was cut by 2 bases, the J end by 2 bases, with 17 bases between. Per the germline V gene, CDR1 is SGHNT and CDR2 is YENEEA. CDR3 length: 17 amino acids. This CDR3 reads CASSLSVGASPTDTQYF. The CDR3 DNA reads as TGTGCCAGCAGCTTAAGTGTAGGGGCCAGCCCCACAGATACGCAGTATTTT.

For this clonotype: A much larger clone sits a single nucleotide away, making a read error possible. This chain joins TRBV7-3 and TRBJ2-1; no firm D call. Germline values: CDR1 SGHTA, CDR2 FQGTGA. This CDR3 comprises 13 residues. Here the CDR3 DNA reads TGTGCCGGCAGCTTAGGGTTAGCTGGTGAGCAGTTCTTC. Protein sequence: CAGSLGLAGEQFF.

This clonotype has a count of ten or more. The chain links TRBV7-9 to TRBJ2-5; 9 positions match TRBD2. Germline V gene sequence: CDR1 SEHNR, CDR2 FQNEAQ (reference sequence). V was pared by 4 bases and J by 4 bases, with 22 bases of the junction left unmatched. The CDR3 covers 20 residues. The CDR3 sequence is CASSSLGLRGRALGAETQYF. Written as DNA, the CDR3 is TGTGCCAGCAGCTCCCTGGGGTTGCGCGGGAGGGCCCTTGGAGCAGAGACCCAGTACTTC. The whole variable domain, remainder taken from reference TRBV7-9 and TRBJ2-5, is DTGVSQNPRHKITKRGQNVTFRCDPISEHNRLYWYRQTLGQGPEFLTYFQNEAQLEKSRLLSDRFSAERPKGSFSTLEIQRTEQGDSAMYLCASSSLGLRGRALGAETQYFGPGTRLLVL.

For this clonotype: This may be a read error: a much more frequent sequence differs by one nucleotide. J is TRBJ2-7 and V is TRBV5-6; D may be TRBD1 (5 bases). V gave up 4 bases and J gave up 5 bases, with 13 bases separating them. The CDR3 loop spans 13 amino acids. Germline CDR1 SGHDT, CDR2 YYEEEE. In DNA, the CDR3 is TGTGCCAGCAGCAGCCAGGGCGCCGACGAGCAGTACTTC. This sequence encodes CASSSQGADEQYF.

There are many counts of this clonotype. In DNA, the CDR3 is TGTGCCAGCAGTTCCTGGACAGGGTTGGAGCAGTACTTC. The encoded protein is CASSSWTGLEQYF. V usage is TRBV12-3 or TRBV12-4 and J usage is TRBJ2-7, with 8 bases that match TRBD1. This CDR3 spans 13 amino acids. Trimming removed 4 bases from V and 7 bases from J; junction bases left unmatched: 6.